The 22 T cell receptor beta chains given below trace back to one sample, sequenced in a study of blood T cell dynamics during melanoma immunotherapy. The assay was immunoSEQ multiplex PCR, and TCRdb's table has in-frame clones only and misses some. The table includes fewer than 25,000 clones, roughly 86% detected once. As to time point: pre-treatment baseline. This material consisted of blood, taken from a patient treated with checkpoint blockade. The source of these receptors is a human donor with melanoma.

The chain joins TRBV30 to TRBJ1-6, with 9 positions matching TRBD1. Germline CDR1 GTSNPN, CDR2 SVGIG (reference sequence). V lost 7 bases to trimming and J lost 5 bases; unmatched junction nucleotides: 6. CDR3 length: 14 amino acids. CDR3 in DNA: TGTGCCTACCACCGGGACAGGGATAATTCACCCCTCCACTTT. The encoded protein is CAYHRDRDNSPLHF.

The chain uses TRBV29-1 and TRBJ1-4; 7 bases fit TRBD1. The CDR3 extends over 15 amino acids. Germline V CDR1 and CDR2: SQVTM, ANQGSEA. After removal of 7 bases from V and 6 bases from J, the junction contained 14 bases not matched to a gene. CDR3 in DNA: TGCAGCGCCTATGACACCGGGACAGAGGATGAAAAACTGTTTTTT. Translating gives CSAYDTGTEDEKLFF.

The chain employs TRBV5-1 and TRBJ2-7, with D uncertain. CDR3 length: 15 residues. Per the germline V gene, CDR1 is SGHRS and CDR2 is YFSETQ. V was trimmed by 4 bases and J by 6 bases, leaving 20 bases between them. The CDR3 reads CASSQTIASTGEQYF. The CDR3 region has the DNA TGCGCCAGCAGCCAAACGATTGCTTCCACGGGCGAGCAGTACTTC.

The gene calls are TRBV19 and TRBJ2-3; the D gene is possibly TRBD2 (5 bases). In germline, CDR1 is LNHDA, CDR2 SQIVND (reference sequence). This CDR3 is 13 amino acids long. Deletions cut 4 bases from V and 4 bases from J, with 9 bases between. CDR3: CASSKLVADTQYF. Written as DNA, the CDR3 is TGTGCCAGTAGTAAACTAGTGGCAGATACGCAGTATTTT. Complete variable domain (other parts from reference TRBV19 and TRBJ2-3): DGGITQSPKYLFRKEGQNVTLSCEQNLNHDAMYWYRQDPGQGLRLIYYSQIVNDFQKGDIAEGYSVSREKKESFPLTVTSAQKNPTAFYLCASSKLVADTQYFGPGTRLTVL.

CDR3 coding DNA: TGTGCCAGCAGTGCTTTAGCGGGAGAGGCCGGTGAGCAGTTCTTC. It codes for CASSALAGEAGEQFF. This sequence joins TRBV6-4 and TRBJ2-1; TRBD2 agrees at 9 bases. The CDR3 is 15 amino acids. V trimming: 4 bases; J trimming: 9 bases; junction bases outside the gene matches: 10. CDR1 and CDR2 (germline): MRHNA, SNTAGT.

The rearrangement links TRBV18 to TRBJ2-5, with D hard to call. Germline CDR1 reads KGHSH; CDR2 reads LQKENI. This CDR3 has 15 amino acids. V was trimmed by 3 bases and J by 1 base, leaving 12 bases between them. In nucleotides, the CDR3 is TGTGCCAGCTCACCTGATACCGGACCCCAAGAGACCCAGTACTTC. It is translated as CASSPDTGPQETQYF.

This clone was observed a single time. The chain is built from TRBV5-5 and TRBJ2-7; D may match TRBD1 or TRBD2 (6 bases each). V shed 1 base and J shed 4 bases, with 15 bases lying between them. This CDR3 is built from 15 residues. CDR1 and CDR2 (germline): SGHKS, YYEKEE (reference sequence). The CDR3 coding sequence is TGTGCCAGCAGCTTGTTCGCCGGGGGCGGGTACGAGCAGTACTTC. Its translation is CASSLFAGGGYEQYF. Full variable domain (rest looked up from reference TRBV5-5 and TRBJ2-7): DAGVTQSPTHLIKTRGQQVTLRCSPISGHKSVSWYQQVLGQGPQFIFQYYEKEERGRGNFPDRFSARQFPNYSSELNVNALLLGDSALYLCASSLFAGGGYEQYFGPGTRLTVT.

This chain connects TRBV30 to TRBJ1-4; D perhaps matches TRBD1 (5 bases). Germline CDR1 and CDR2: GTSNPN and SVGIG (reference sequence). V was cut by 2 bases and J by 2 bases, with 12 bases left in between. The CDR3 is made up of 15 amino acids. CDR3 DNA sequence: TGTGCCTGGAGTTTCACACGGGGGACTAATGAAAAACTGTTTTTT. Translating gives CAWSFTRGTNEKLFF.

The V call is TRBV18, the J call TRBJ1-5; 11 nucleotides agree with TRBD1. Trimming took 3 bases from V and 6 from J; bases not matched to a gene: 7. From germline, CDR1 is KGHSH and CDR2 LQKENI. The CDR3 totals 16 residues. CDR3 nucleotide sequence: TGTGCCAGCTCACCCCCCGGGACAGGGGGAGCTCAGCCCCAGCATTTT. Translation gives CASSPPGTGGAQPQHF.

This CDR3 reads CASSYGLNQPQHF. In DNA form, the CDR3 reads TGTGCCAGCAGCTACGGACTGAATCAGCCCCAGCATTTT. The rearrangement joins TRBV11-3 to TRBJ1-5; D not resolved. The CDR3 is 13 residues long. Germline V gives CDR1 SGHNT, CDR2 YENEEA. Trimming shortened V by 4 bases and J by 4 bases, and 8 bases separated the two germline ends.

The J gene is TRBJ2-7, the V gene TRBV5-4; D ambiguous. Germline V gene data show CDR1 as SGHNT and CDR2 as YYREEE (reference sequence). The CDR3 contains 15 residues. Trimming shortened V by 4 bases and J by 3 bases, and 17 bases separated the two germline ends. CDR3 coding DNA: TGTGCCAGCAGCCCTACCTACCCTGGTGGCTACGAGCAGTACTTC. Its translation: CASSPTYPGGYEQYF.

Only a few counts were recorded for this clone. The V call is TRBV5-6, the J call TRBJ1-2; 9 positions agree with TRBD1. J was trimmed by 3 bases and V by 4 bases; bases with no gene match: 7. This CDR3 is 15 amino acids long. Germline CDR1 SGHDT, CDR2 YYEEEE. CDR3 sequence: CASSPGTGSDYGYTF. The DNA for the CDR3 is TGTGCCAGCAGCCCAGGGACAGGGAGTGACTATGGCTACACCTTC. Filled out from reference TRBV5-6 and TRBJ1-2, the complete variable domain reads DAGVTQSPTHLIKTRGQQVTLRCSPKSGHDTVSWYQQALGQGPQFIFQYYEEEERQRGNFPDRFSGHQFPNYSSELNVNALLLGDSALYLCASSPGTGSDYGYTFGSGTRLTVV.

V gene TRBV27 combines with J gene TRBJ2-5; possibly TRBD2 for D (5 bases). CDR3 length: 15 residues. The germline V gene has CDR1 MNHEY and CDR2 SMNVEV (reference sequence). V was trimmed by 6 bases and J by 5 bases, leaving 19 bases between them. CDR3 sequence: CASRAAGRIQETQYF. The DNA of the CDR3 is TGTGCCAGCAGAGCCGCGGGCCGTATACAGGAGACCCAGTACTTC.

The chain carries TRBV11-3 and TRBJ2-2; D gene unclear. The V and J ends lost 2 bases and 2 bases respectively, with 6 bases between them. The germline V gene encodes CDR1 SGHNT and CDR2 YENEEA. The CDR3 sequence is 14 residues long. The CDR3 DNA is TGTGCCAGCAGCTTACGAGGAAACACCGGGGAGCTGTTTTTT. This codes for CASSLRGNTGELFF.

The CDR3: CATSYPSDGYEQYF. Written as DNA, the CDR3 is TGTGCCACCAGCTACCCATCGGACGGCTACGAGCAGTACTTC. V and J are TRBV15 and TRBJ2-7; no clear D. The CDR3 length is 14 residues. Germline V gene sequence: CDR1 LNHNV, CDR2 YYDKDF (reference sequence). V lost 5 bases to trimming and J lost 3 bases, with 14 bases between them.

V and J are TRBV7-6 and TRBJ1-1; the D is unclear. Germline V gene sequence: CDR1 SGHVS, CDR2 FNYEAQ. Trimming removed 3 bases from V and 4 bases from J, with 9 bases in between. The CDR3 spans 13 residues. CDR3 DNA sequence: TGTGCCAGCAGCTTGGGCCATGGCACTGAAGCTTTCTTT. This gives the protein CASSLGHGTEAFF.

The genes are TRBV5-1 and TRBJ2-2, with 7 nucleotides matching TRBD1. This CDR3 has 15 residues. Germline V CDR1 and CDR2: SGHRS, YFSETQ. J was trimmed by 3 bases and V by 2 bases; bases with no gene match: 4. DNA of the CDR3: TGCGCCAGCAGCTTTTGGGACAGAGACACCGGGGAGCTGTTTTTT. Translating gives CASSFWDRDTGELFF.

The chain combines TRBV19 with TRBJ1-5, with D possibly being TRBD1 (6 bases). Germline-derived CDR1 and CDR2 are LNHDA and SQIVND (reference sequence). V shed 3 bases and J shed 6 bases, with 18 bases lying between them. The CDR3 runs 16 residues. The CDR3 here is CASSIPPGARGQPQHF. The CDR3 nucleotides read TGTGCCAGTAGTATTCCCCCGGGGGCGCGGGGTCAGCCCCAGCATTTT.

The chain combines TRBV11-2 with TRBJ2-7; TRBD2 matches 7 bases. The CDR3 has 16 amino acids. V was clipped by 0 bases and J by 0 bases; unmatched bases: 5. Looked up from germline, CDR1 is SGHAT and CDR2 is FQNNGV. CDR3: CASSLDLGRASYEQYF. The DNA of the CDR3 is TGTGCCAGCAGCTTAGATTTGGGGAGGGCCTCCTACGAGCAGTACTTC.

The V and J genes are TRBV28 and TRBJ2-7; 7 nucleotides agree with TRBD1. With V trimmed by 6 bases and J by 0 bases, 8 bases remained unmatched. The CDR3 totals 15 residues. The V gene's germline CDR1 is MDHEN and CDR2 SYDVKM. DNA for the CDR3: TGTGCCAGCAGGCTGACAGGGCCGAGCTCCTACGAGCAGTACTTC. Its protein product is CASRLTGPSSYEQYF.

This sequence joins TRBV30 and TRBJ2-3; a weak D match, TRBD1 (6 bases). Deletions cut 3 bases from V and 2 bases from J, with 12 bases between. The germline V gene encodes CDR1 GTSNPN and CDR2 SVGIG (reference sequence). This CDR3 comprises 14 residues. The chain's CDR3 is CAWSRDTNTDTQYF. The CDR3 DNA is TGTGCCTGGAGCCGGGACACCAACACAGATACGCAGTATTTT.

The chain combines TRBV5-1 with TRBJ2-7, with TRBD2 matching 12 bases. Germline values: CDR1 SGHRS, CDR2 YFSETQ. V shed 2 bases, J shed 0 bases, and the junction held 3 bases outside the gene matches. CDR3 length: 16 residues. The CDR3 is CASSFGLAGPSYEQYF. CDR3 DNA sequence: TGCGCCAGCAGCTTTGGACTAGCGGGACCCTCCTACGAGCAGTACTTC.